This is a list of T cell receptor beta chains from one sample in a study of blood T cell repertoires in COVID-19. The protocol was immunoSEQ multiplex PCR, while the TCRdb copy is restricted to in-frame clones and leaves out a portion. This table holds a few hundred thousand clones, about 87% found once. Source material: peripheral blood. The receptors originated from a man aged 55 to 69 with acute or convalescent COVID-19. The CDR3 runs from the conserved cysteine through the conserved F or W. D genes are given only for firm matches. Size is omitted from some rows. Given values are once, few, many or a class for expanded clones.

j_gene: TRBJ2-5
abundance: once
d_gene: .
v_gene: TRBV5-1
CDR3nt: TGCGCCAGCAGAGATTCAGGGGGGAGGGAGACCCAGTACTTC
CDR3aa: CASRDSGGRETQYF

j_gene: TRBJ1-2
abundance: .
d_gene: TRBD1
v_gene: TRBV16
CDR3nt: TGTGCCAGCAGCCAGACGGGCCAGGGGGACTATGGCTACACCTTC
CDR3aa: CASSQTGQGDYGYTF

j_gene: TRBJ2-7
abundance: .
d_gene: TRBD1
v_gene: TRBV18
CDR3nt: TGTGCCAGCTCACGAACCGGGACAGGTCTTATGAGCTCCTACGAGCAGTACTTC
CDR3aa: CASSRTGTGLMSSYEQYF

j_gene: TRBJ2-3
abundance: few
d_gene: .
v_gene: TRBV5-6
CDR3nt: TGTGCCAGCAGCTTAGGAATGGGCACCCCAGATACGCAGTATTTT
CDR3aa: CASSLGMGTPDTQYF

j_gene: TRBJ2-1
abundance: .
d_gene: TRBD2
v_gene: TRBV9
CDR3nt: TGTGCCAGCAGCGTAGTGCAGCGGGGGGAAAATGAGCAGTTCTTC
CDR3aa: CASSVVQRGENEQFF

j_gene: TRBJ2-7
abundance: .
d_gene: TRBD1
v_gene: TRBV9
CDR3nt: TGTGCCAGCAGCCAAGGAGCCGGGACAGGCCCGTACGAGCAGTACTTC
CDR3aa: CASSQGAGTGPYEQYF

j_gene: TRBJ1-3
abundance: once
d_gene: .
v_gene: TRBV4-1
CDR3nt: TGCGCCAGCAGCCAAGAGAGGCTTGGAAACACCATATATTTT
CDR3aa: CASSQERLGNTIYF

j_gene: TRBJ1-2
abundance: .
d_gene: TRBD1
v_gene: TRBV7-9
CDR3nt: TGTGCCAGCAGCTCTACCGGACAGGCTAACTATGGCTACACCTTC
CDR3aa: CASSSTGQANYGYTF

j_gene: TRBJ2-3
abundance: .
d_gene: TRBD2
v_gene: TRBV9
CDR3nt: TGTGCCAGCAGCGTAGGCGGTAGCGGGGGGCCCACAGATACGCAGTATTTT
CDR3aa: CASSVGGSGGPTDTQYF

j_gene: TRBJ2-5
abundance: .
d_gene: .
v_gene: TRBV3-1/TRBV3-2
CDR3nt: TGTGCCAGCAGCCAAGCGGTTGTCGCTGAAACCCAGTACTTC
CDR3aa: CASSQAVVAETQYF

j_gene: TRBJ1-2
abundance: once
d_gene: .
v_gene: TRBV7-3
CDR3nt: TGTGCCAGCAGGAAGGGAGCCTCTAACTATGGCTACACCTTC
CDR3aa: CASRKGASNYGYTF

j_gene: TRBJ2-7
abundance: .
d_gene: .
v_gene: TRBV7-8
CDR3nt: TGTGCCAGCAGCTTAGCGCGGGGCGAGCAGTACTTC
CDR3aa: CASSLARGEQYF

j_gene: TRBJ2-1
abundance: .
d_gene: TRBD1
v_gene: TRBV2
CDR3nt: TGTGCCAGCAGTACCCACCGGGACAGGGGGCGGAATGAGCAGTTCTTC
CDR3aa: CASSTHRDRGRNEQFF

j_gene: TRBJ1-2
abundance: .
d_gene: TRBD1
v_gene: TRBV2
CDR3nt: TGTGCCAGCAGTGAAACAGGGGCGGTGTACTATGGCTACACCTTC
CDR3aa: CASSETGAVYYGYTF

j_gene: TRBJ1-1
abundance: .
d_gene: TRBD1
v_gene: TRBV18
CDR3nt: TGTGCCAGCTCACCTTCGACAGGGGTTGGAACTGAAGCTTTCTTT
CDR3aa: CASSPSTGVGTEAFF

j_gene: TRBJ1-1
abundance: .
d_gene: .
v_gene: TRBV9
CDR3nt: TGTGCCAGCAGCGAGAGCCCGGACAGAGAAGCTTTCTTT
CDR3aa: CASSESPDREAFF

j_gene: TRBJ2-7
abundance: .
d_gene: TRBD1
v_gene: TRBV11-3
CDR3nt: TGTGCCAGCAGCTCCAGGACAGGATACTCCTACGAGCAGTACTTC
CDR3aa: CASSSRTGYSYEQYF

j_gene: TRBJ1-1
abundance: .
d_gene: .
v_gene: TRBV6-2/TRBV6-3
CDR3nt: TGTGCCAGCAGTTGGGACAAAAGGAAGACTGAAGCTTTCTTT
CDR3aa: CASSWDKRKTEAFF

j_gene: TRBJ2-5
abundance: .
d_gene: TRBD2
v_gene: TRBV29-1
CDR3nt: TGCAGCGCCCTTCGTGGAGGGGTAGGAAGGCTAGCGGGGCAAGAGACCCAGTACTTC
CDR3aa: CSALRGGVGRLAGQETQYF

j_gene: TRBJ2-7
abundance: .
d_gene: TRBD1
v_gene: TRBV9
CDR3nt: TGTGCCAGCAGCGTAGGACAGGGGGCTTACGAGCAGTACTTC
CDR3aa: CASSVGQGAYEQYF

j_gene: TRBJ1-2
abundance: .
d_gene: .
v_gene: TRBV6-5
CDR3nt: TGTGCCAGCAGTTACGACAGAGGAGCTAACTATGGCTACACCTTC
CDR3aa: CASSYDRGANYGYTF

j_gene: TRBJ2-1
abundance: .
d_gene: TRBD1
v_gene: TRBV3-1/TRBV3-2
CDR3nt: TGTGCCAGCCGAAAGGGACAGCTAGACAATGAGCAGTTCTTC
CDR3aa: CASRKGQLDNEQFF

j_gene: TRBJ2-5
abundance: .
d_gene: .
v_gene: TRBV7-9
CDR3nt: TGTGCCAGCAGCTTAGGTCTAGCCGGGGAGACCCAGTACTTC
CDR3aa: CASSLGLAGETQYF

j_gene: TRBJ2-1
abundance: .
d_gene: TRBD2
v_gene: TRBV7-9
CDR3nt: TGTGCCAGCAGCCGAGCGGGGGCCTACAATGAGCAGTTCTTC
CDR3aa: CASSRAGAYNEQFF

j_gene: TRBJ1-3
abundance: once
d_gene: .
v_gene: TRBV6-2/TRBV6-3
CDR3nt: TGTGCCAGCAGTTACTCAAGACAGCGCTCTGGAAACACCATATATTTT
CDR3aa: CASSYSRQRSGNTIYF

j_gene: TRBJ2-7
abundance: .
d_gene: TRBD1
v_gene: TRBV5-5
CDR3nt: TGTGCCAGCAGCTTGGTCTCAGGGGGCTCCTACGAGCAGTACTTC
CDR3aa: CASSLVSGGSYEQYF

j_gene: TRBJ2-2
abundance: few
d_gene: TRBD1
v_gene: TRBV5-6
CDR3nt: TGTGCCAGCAGCCCGCCACGGCACAGGGGGGCGAGCACCGGGGAGCTGTTTTTT
CDR3aa: CASSPPRHRGASTGELFF

j_gene: TRBJ2-1
abundance: .
d_gene: .
v_gene: TRBV14
CDR3nt: TGTGCCAGTTCCTCTAGTGGGGGGGCTACTGGTGAGCAGTTCTTC
CDR3aa: CASSSSGGATGEQFF

j_gene: TRBJ1-6
abundance: .
d_gene: .
v_gene: TRBV2
CDR3nt: TGTGCCAGCAGATACAGGGTCACTTCCTATAATTCACCCCTCCACTTT
CDR3aa: CASRYRVTSYNSPLHF

j_gene: TRBJ1-5
abundance: .
d_gene: .
v_gene: TRBV5-1
CDR3nt: TGCGCCAGCAGCTTGGGGGAGGATAGCAATCAGCCCCAGCATTTT
CDR3aa: CASSLGEDSNQPQHF

j_gene: TRBJ1-6
abundance: .
d_gene: .
v_gene: TRBV27
CDR3nt: TGTGCTACCAAAATCGGGACATCGTTCTATAATTCACCCCTCCACTTT
CDR3aa: CATKIGTSFYNSPLHF

j_gene: TRBJ1-6
abundance: .
d_gene: .
v_gene: TRBV4-2
CDR3nt: TGTGCCAGCAGCCATCCTGGAAGGGGAAATTCACCCCTCCACTTT
CDR3aa: CASSHPGRGNSPLHF

j_gene: TRBJ2-5
abundance: .
d_gene: TRBD1
v_gene: TRBV29-1
CDR3nt: TGCAGCGTTGAACGGACAGGGCGGGGAGAGACCCAGTACTTC
CDR3aa: CSVERTGRGETQYF

j_gene: TRBJ1-2
abundance: .
d_gene: TRBD1
v_gene: TRBV6-5
CDR3nt: TGTGCCAGCAGTTACGACAGGGGCCCCTATGGCTACACCTTC
CDR3aa: CASSYDRGPYGYTF

j_gene: TRBJ2-3
abundance: .
d_gene: TRBD2
v_gene: TRBV3-1/TRBV3-2
CDR3nt: TGTGCCAGCAGCTTGAGTTTAGCGGGGGGGCCGGAGATGACAGATACGCAGTATTTT
CDR3aa: CASSLSLAGGPEMTDTQYF

j_gene: TRBJ1-1
abundance: .
d_gene: .
v_gene: TRBV12-5
CDR3nt: TGTGCTAGTGGTTTAGCGACAGGCATGAACACTGAAGCTTTCTTT
CDR3aa: CASGLATGMNTEAFF

j_gene: TRBJ1-1
abundance: .
d_gene: TRBD1
v_gene: TRBV6-6
CDR3nt: TGTGCCAGCAGCTCGACCGGGACAGGGGCCCCTGAAGCTTTCTTT
CDR3aa: CASSSTGTGAPEAFF

j_gene: TRBJ1-3
abundance: .
d_gene: TRBD1
v_gene: TRBV19
CDR3nt: TGTGCCAGTAGACTCACCGGGACAGAGGGAAACACCATATATTTT
CDR3aa: CASRLTGTEGNTIYF

j_gene: TRBJ2-2
abundance: .
d_gene: .
v_gene: TRBV29-1
CDR3nt: TGCAGCGTTGTTTACAGGGCGAACACCGGGGAGCTGTTTTTT
CDR3aa: CSVVYRANTGELFF

j_gene: TRBJ1-5
abundance: .
d_gene: .
v_gene: TRBV19
CDR3nt: TGTGCCAGTAGTGACGAGGGGGGGAGAGTACAGCCCCAGCATTTT
CDR3aa: CASSDEGGRVQPQHF

j_gene: TRBJ2-5
abundance: .
d_gene: .
v_gene: TRBV6-4
CDR3nt: TGTGCCAGCAGTGACGCGTCCCAGTACTTC
CDR3aa: CASSDASQYF